Below, 21 T cell receptor beta chains from the same sample are listed, as sequenced in a study of tumor-infiltrating lymphocytes in oesophageal squamous cell carcinoma. Each CDR3 protein gets one entry after TCRdb re-called the reads with MiXCR. The sample consists of more than 9,500 distinct CDR3 sequences, 50% to 65% of them appearing once. The sample was blood. These receptors were collected from a female donor with esophageal squamous cell carcinoma.

The V gene is TRBV11-1, the J gene TRBJ2-3, with D uncertain. The J call could be wrong; TRBJ1-2 is a better fit for the DNA end. Per the germline V gene, CDR1 is SGHAT and CDR2 is FQDESV (reference sequence). The CDR3 sequence is 14 residues long. CDR3 sequence reads: CASSFGPIPLGYTF. The DNA of the CDR3 is TGTGCCAGCAGCTTCGGTCCGATTCCACTTGGCTACACCTTC.

About this clonotype itself: Its ends do not fully match the called genes, so a read error is possible. The chain has TRBV6-1 and TRBJ2-1; TRBD2 agrees at 10 bases. CDR3 length: 14 amino acids. The germline CDR1 and CDR2 sequences are MNHNS and SASEGT. The CDR3 coding sequence is TGTGCCAGCAGGGAAGCGGGAGGGCCGGTAGAGCAGTTCTTC. Amino acid sequence: CASREAGGPVEQFF.

This clonotype was counted a few times. In DNA form, the CDR3 reads TGTGCCAGCAGTTCGCTGGAGAGCTCCTACGAGCAGTACTTC. Its translation is CASSSLESSYEQYF. The chain uses TRBV12-3 or TRBV12-4 and TRBJ2-1, with D uncertain. Matching the DNA end better, TRBJ2-7 makes the J call doubtful. This CDR3 comprises 14 residues.

The V call is TRBV7-6, the J call TRBJ2-7; D remains unclear. The DNA end lines up better with TRBJ1-2; the J call may be wrong. Germline V gene sequence: CDR1 SGHVS, CDR2 FNYEAQ. The CDR3 is 11 amino acids. The CDR3 sequence is CASRRDYGYTF. The CDR3, as DNA: TGTGCCAGCAGGCGCGACTATGGCTACACCTTC.

The chain couples TRBV7-6 to TRBJ2-1; perhaps TRBD1 as D (5 bases). There are 12 residues in the CDR3. Trimming removed 5 bases at V and 7 bases at J, with 9 bases between. CDR1 SGHVS and CDR2 FNYEAQ come from the germline V gene. The CDR3 spells CASSPQDNEQFF. As DNA, the CDR3 is TGTGCCAGCAGCCCACAGGATAATGAGCAGTTCTTC.

V is TRBV6-6 and J is TRBJ1-2, with 7 positions matching TRBD1. V lost 5 bases to trimming and J lost 4 bases; unmatched junction nucleotides: 10. The CDR3 extends over 15 amino acids. Per germline, CDR1 MNHNY and CDR2 SVGAGI (reference sequence). This chain's CDR3 is CASSGGGTVLYGYTF. Written as DNA, the CDR3 is TGTGCCAGCAGTGGGGGCGGGACAGTTCTCTATGGCTACACCTTC.

The chain employs TRBV12-3 or TRBV12-4 and TRBJ2-1; TRBD1 matches at 8 bases. The CDR3 extends over 11 amino acids. Trimming removed 7 bases from V and 13 bases from J; junction bases left unmatched: 6. The chain's CDR3 is CASKTGETQFF. The DNA of the CDR3 is TGTGCCAGCAAGACAGGGGAGACCCAGTTCTTC.

There are many counts of this clonotype. J is TRBJ2-7 and V is TRBV6-1; 10 nucleotides align to TRBD2. The germline CDR1 and CDR2 sequences are MNHNS and SASEGT. V trimming: 5 bases; J trimming: 5 bases; junction bases outside the gene matches: 9. This CDR3 is built from 15 residues. CDR3 sequence: CASSLASGRNDEQYF. CDR3 DNA: TGTGCCAGCAGTCTTGCTAGCGGGAGAAACGACGAGCAGTACTTC.

This chain connects TRBV9 to TRBJ2-5; TRBD1 matches 8 bases. The J call may be faulty, since TRBJ2-7 better matches the DNA end. The CDR3 spans 14 residues. The germline CDR1 and CDR2 sequences are SGDLS and YYNGEE. The CDR3 coding sequence is TGTGCCAGCAGCGTAGGACAGGGGATCTACGAGCAGTACTTC. This gives the protein CASSVGQGIYEQYF.

Ten or more counts support this clonotype. The V and J genes are TRBV18 and TRBJ2-7, with no clear D. V shed 6 bases and J shed 2 bases, with 20 bases lying between them. The CDR3 is made up of 16 amino acids. CDR1 is KGHSH and CDR2 is LQKENI in the germline V gene. The CDR3 nucleotides are TGTGCCAGCTCGCAAACCACTTCGGAGCCACCCTACGAGCAGTACTTC. The encoded protein is CASSQTTSEPPYEQYF.

The chain joins TRBV27 to TRBJ2-6; D possibly corresponds to TRBD1 (5 bases). The CDR3 runs to 16 residues. Germline values: CDR1 MNHEY, CDR2 SMNVEV (reference sequence). V lost 2 bases and J lost 0, with 8 bases in between. The CDR3 sequence: CASSLHRNSGANVLTF. Written as DNA, the CDR3 is TGTGCCAGCAGTTTACACAGGAACTCTGGGGCCAACGTCCTGACTTTC. Full variable domain (rest looked up from reference TRBV27 and TRBJ2-6): EAQVTQNPRYLITVTGKKLTVTCSQNMNHEYMSWYRQDPGLGLRQIYYSMNVEVTDKGDVPEGYKVSRKEKRNFPLILESPSPNQTSLYFCASSLHRNSGANVLTFGAGSRLTVL.

The rearrangement joins TRBV12-3 or TRBV12-4 to TRBJ2-1; TRBD2 is a possible D gene (6 bases). With 2 bases removed from V and 0 bases from J, the gap between germline ends came to 11 bases. The CDR3 extends over 16 amino acids. The CDR3 loop is CASSLWGESSYNEQFF. The CDR3 DNA is TGTGCCAGCAGTTTATGGGGGGAGAGCTCCTACAATGAGCAGTTCTTC.

There are many counts of this clonotype. This may be a read error: a much more frequent sequence differs by one nucleotide. The gene calls are TRBV27 and TRBJ2-3, with 7 positions matching TRBD2. The J call may be in error: the DNA end matches TRBJ2-7 better. This CDR3 spans 14 amino acids. Germline assignment: CDR1 MNHEY and CDR2 SMNVEV (reference sequence). The CDR3: CASSVPSRTSRQYF. CDR3 in DNA: TGTGCCAGCAGTGTCCCCTCCAGGACTAGTCGGCAGTACTTC.

This rearrangement joins TRBV4-2 to TRBJ2-4; D unclear. The end of the DNA fits TRBJ2-7 better, so the J call may be wrong. This CDR3 has 14 residues. Per germline, CDR1 LGHNA and CDR2 YNFKEQ. The CDR3 spells CASSQDTNSYEQYF. DNA of the CDR3: TGTGCCAGCAGCCAAGATACAAACAGCTACGAGCAGTACTTC.

The V call is TRBV7-3, the J call TRBJ2-1; 7 nucleotides match TRBD1. V trimming: 6 bases; J trimming: 4 bases; junction bases outside the gene matches: 12. Germline-derived CDR1 and CDR2 are SGHTA and FQGTGA. This CDR3 spans 16 amino acids. The CDR3 is CASSFRPGTEYNEQFF. The DNA for the CDR3 is TGTGCCAGCAGTTTCCGCCCCGGGACAGAGTACAATGAGCAGTTCTTC.

This clonotype is a singleton in its sample. This may be a read error, as it is one base from a much larger clone. Here the CDR3 omits its conserved ending phenylalanine or tryptophan, so a read error is the likely source. No DNA is shown, since the ends of the CDR3 on it are uncertain; the CDR3 is the one TCRdb lists. J is TRBJ2-3 and V is TRBV6-1; TRBD2, the table's D call, lacks a check against the DNA. The germline CDR1 and CDR2 sequences are MNHNS and SASEGT. 16 amino acids form the CDR3, both terminal residues included. This chain's CDR3 is CASSEALGPHERYFGS.

The rearrangement joins TRBV6-1 to TRBJ2-5; D might be TRBD1 (5 bases). The end of the DNA is better explained by TRBJ2-7, so the J call may be wrong. This CDR3 comprises 14 residues. CDR1 and CDR2 (germline): MNHNS, SASEGT. The CDR3 loop is CASSETGESYEQYF. The CDR3, as DNA: TGTGCCAGCAGTGAAACAGGTGAGTCCTACGAGCAGTACTTC.

The chain recombines TRBV7-6 with TRBJ2-1; maybe TRBD2 (6 bases). Per the germline V gene, CDR1 is SGHVS and CDR2 is FNYEAQ. Trimming removed 1 base at V and 9 bases at J, with 10 bases between. This CDR3 is 13 amino acids long. The CDR3 coding sequence is TGTGCCAGCAGCTTAGGTGTAGCGGCTGAGCAGTTCTTC. It specifies CASSLGVAAEQFF.

V and J are TRBV28 and TRBJ2-3, with D possibly TRBD2 on 7 matching bases. V was clipped by 6 bases and J by 7 bases, with 20 bases between them. Germline assignment: CDR1 MDHEN and CDR2 SYDVKM. This CDR3 comprises 15 residues. Written as DNA, the CDR3 is TGTGCCAGCAGGACTAGGGGGGGGGGCCATCATACGCAGTATTTT. Translated: CASRTRGGGHHTQYF.

The chain couples TRBV19 to TRBJ2-3; weak D call: TRBD2 (6 bases). Germline V gives CDR1 LNHDA, CDR2 SQIVND (reference sequence). This CDR3 comprises 14 residues. Trimming took off 8 bases at V and 0 bases at J, with 12 bases between the two ends. CDR3 sequence (DNA): TGTGCCAGTGCTTTCGGGGGTAGCACAGATACGCAGTATTTT. Translation: CASAFGGSTDTQYF.

This clonotype was detected a few times. The gene calls are TRBV7-2 and TRBJ2-1; D is perhaps TRBD2 (5 bases). The V gene lost 4 bases and the J gene lost 8 bases, with 12 bases spanning the gap. The CDR3 sequence is 13 residues long. Germline CDR1 and CDR2: SGHTA and FQGNSA. CDR3 loop: CASSSKGGHEQFF. The CDR3, as DNA: TGTGCCAGCAGCTCCAAGGGCGGGCATGAGCAGTTCTTC.